The clone carrying this TCR beta chain appeared a single time. Its antigen remains unknown. This entry is derived from a study of cytomegalovirus exposure and HLA in healthy donors. About the research overall: The 90 to 150 validation repertoires matched the 666 first-cohort repertoires in platform, a later analysis reported. The study's findings and limits: The investigators catalogued 164 TCR beta chains as cytomegalovirus-associated.

V dropped 5 bases and J dropped 1 base, with 11 bases sitting between them. Germline V gene data show CDR1 as MNHNY and CDR2 as SVGAGI (reference sequence). The CDR3 is 14 amino acids. TCRdb keeps only in-frame clones here, not all; method: immunoSEQ multiplex PCR. The data hold some 230,000 clones, with around nine tenths observed a single time. The receptor comes from a woman aged 18 to 35 in good health and CMV-seronegative. V and J are TRBV6-6 and TRBJ1-1; D call uncertain. The sample taken for sequencing was PBMCs. The CDR3 loop reads CASSPPGGNTEAFF. As DNA, the CDR3 is TGTGCCAGCAGTCCCCCCGGCGGGAACACTGAAGCTTTCTTT.